This T cell receptor beta chain was sequenced in a study of OX40 agonist ivuxolimab in advanced cancers. Assay: immunoSEQ multiplex PCR; the TCRdb copy retains only in-frame clones and omits some. The data hold about 50,000 clones, with around nine tenths observed a single time. Germline CDR1 and CDR2: LNHDA and SQIVND (reference sequence). V lost 7 bases and J 2 bases, leaving 13 bases between the germline ends. The CDR3 runs to 14 residues. The J gene is TRBJ2-3, the V gene TRBV19; D possibly corresponds to TRBD2 (5 bases). The specimen comprised CD4+ or CD8+ T cells sorted from blood, sampled in a trial of the OX40 agonist ivuxolimab. This clonotype was obtained from an adult with an advanced solid tumor such as melanoma, head and neck, liver or kidney cancer. The CDR3 here is CASTRSGTTDTQYF. In nucleotides, the CDR3 is TGTGCCAGTACTAGGAGCGGAACCACAGATACGCAGTATTTT.